The 20 T cell receptor beta chains below were found in one sample sequenced in a study of T-cell memory formation after mild COVID-19. MiXCR, run by TCRdb on the 5' RACE reads, gives a single entry per CDR3 protein. The sample holds 250,000 to 350,000 distinct CDR3 sequences, roughly 17% seen once. The sequenced material came from PBMCs or a T cell subset sorted from them (not recorded which). The receptors derive from a man between 18 and 29 years old who had mild COVID-19 (a few samples of this study predate the infection). Cell type and time point are not known.

V usage is TRBV6-2 or TRBV6-3 and J usage is TRBJ2-3; 7 bases map to TRBD2. The V and J ends lost 4 bases and 4 bases, in that order; junction bases with no gene match: 11. This CDR3 region has 16 residues. Germline values: CDR1 MNHEY, CDR2 SVGEGT. CDR3 nucleotide sequence: TGTGCCAGCAGTTGGTGGCGGGGGTATGGGCCAGATACGCAGTATTTT. This translates into CASSWWRGYGPDTQYF.

This clonotype turned up a few times. CDR3 DNA sequence: TGTGCCAGTAGCGAGGCACACACTGAAGCTTTCTTT. This encodes CASSEAHTEAFF. This sequence joins TRBV19 and TRBJ1-1; no definite D call. The germline V gene has CDR1 LNHDA and CDR2 SQIVND (reference sequence). The V end was cut by 6 bases, the J end by 3 bases, with 8 bases between. The CDR3 is 12 amino acids.

This clonotype was detected a few times. The rearrangement uses TRBV15 and TRBJ2-3; 9 positions agree with TRBD2. The V gene's germline CDR1 is LNHNV and CDR2 YYDKDF (reference sequence). V dropped 4 bases and J dropped 2; count of bases not matched to a gene: 7. The length of the CDR3 is 16 residues. DNA for the CDR3: TGTGCCACCAGCATCTCCCCTAGCGGGGACACAGATACGCAGTATTTT. Amino acids: CATSISPSGDTDTQYF.

This clonotype was picked up one time. The chain recombines TRBV12-3 or TRBV12-4 with TRBJ2-1; D is ambiguous. The CDR3 sequence is 15 residues long. V lost 3 bases, J lost 0 bases, and 9 bases lay in between. CDR3 amino acids: CASSFARNSYNEQFF. CDR3 bases: TGTGCCAGCAGTTTCGCAAGGAACTCCTACAATGAGCAGTTCTTC.

The chain carries TRBV7-2 and TRBJ2-3; unclear D gene. There are 13 residues in the CDR3. The V gene lost 3 bases and the J gene lost 4 bases, with 8 bases spanning the gap. Germline V gene lookup returns CDR1 SGHTA and CDR2 FQGNSA. DNA of the CDR3: TGTGCCAGCAGCTTTAGCAAGGCAGATACGCAGTATTTT. Protein sequence: CASSFSKADTQYF.

This CDR3 is CAISESGTVNTEAFF. The CDR3 nucleotides read TGTGCCATCAGTGAGTCAGGGACGGTGAACACTGAAGCTTTCTTT. The V and J genes are TRBV10-3 and TRBJ1-1; TRBD1 might be the D (5 bases). There are 15 residues in the CDR3. Germline loops: CDR1 ENHRY, CDR2 SYGVKD. V gave up 0 bases and J gave up 0 bases, with 8 bases separating them.

At least ten counts were recorded for this clonotype. The chain uses TRBV7-8 and TRBJ2-7; D tentatively reads TRBD1 or TRBD2 (5 bases each). The CDR3 runs 15 residues. In germline, CDR1 is SGHVS, CDR2 FQNEAQ. The germline V and J ends were trimmed by 7 bases and 0 bases, with 16 bases remaining between them. The CDR3 is CASTQRQGASYEQYF. CDR3 nucleotide sequence: TGTGCCAGCACCCAACGGCAGGGAGCCTCCTACGAGCAGTACTTC.

This clonotype was counted only a few times. The chain joins TRBV6-2 or TRBV6-3 to TRBJ2-7; possible D gene TRBD1, 6 bases. V lost 6 bases, J lost 1 base, and 13 bases lay in between. Germline V lookup: CDR1 MNHEY, CDR2 SVGEGT. This CDR3 has 14 residues. The CDR3 here is CASSPRGSSYEQYF. The CDR3 bases are TGTGCCAGCAGCCCCAGGGGCTCGTCCTACGAGCAGTACTTC.

V usage is TRBV4-1 and J usage is TRBJ2-5, with 10 nucleotides matching TRBD1. V trimming: 1 base; J trimming: 4 bases; junction bases outside the gene matches: 3. Per germline, CDR1 MGHRA and CDR2 YSYEKL. The CDR3 extends over 15 amino acids. The CDR3 nucleotides are TGCGCCAGCAGCCAAGGGCGGGACAGGGGAGAGACCCAGTACTTC. This codes for CASSQGRDRGETQYF.

This clonotype was counted a few times. The chain links TRBV20-1 to TRBJ2-3; no definite D call. In germline, CDR1 is DFQATT, CDR2 SNEGSKA (reference sequence). This CDR3 region has 14 residues. Trimming removed 6 bases at V and 1 base at J, with 14 bases between. CDR3 region: CSAWERVGTDTQYF. The CDR3 region has the DNA TGCAGTGCCTGGGAACGGGTGGGCACAGATACGCAGTATTTT.

This clonotype was seen more than once but under ten times. The J gene is TRBJ1-4, the V gene TRBV7-9; 10 bases align to TRBD1. This CDR3 region has 14 residues. Germline V gene data show CDR1 as SEHNR and CDR2 as FQNEAQ (reference sequence). The trim removed 5 bases at V and 7 bases at J, leaving 4 bases unmatched. CDR3 region: CASSETGGFEKLFF. The CDR3, as DNA: TGTGCCAGCAGCGAGACAGGGGGCTTTGAAAAACTGTTTTTT.

This clonotype was detected only a few times. The chain has TRBV27 and TRBJ2-3; D not certain. CDR3 size: 13 residues. Deletions cut 1 base from V and 1 base from J, with 3 bases between. Looked up from germline, CDR1 is MNHEY and CDR2 is SMNVEV (reference sequence). The CDR3 loop reads CASSLWGTDTQYF. DNA for the CDR3: TGTGCCAGCAGTTTATGGGGCACAGATACGCAGTATTTT.

The rearrangement links TRBV6-2 or TRBV6-3 to TRBJ2-5, with unresolved D. From germline, CDR1 is MNHEY and CDR2 SVGEGT. The CDR3 covers 14 residues. With 6 bases removed from V and 5 bases from J, the gap between germline ends came to 16 bases. Written as DNA, the CDR3 is TGTGCCAGCAGCTCCCGGGTAGTGGAGGAGACCCAGTACTTC. Protein sequence: CASSSRVVEETQYF.

The chain is built from TRBV6-5 and TRBJ2-1; TRBD1 matches at 7 bases. CDR1 and CDR2 from the germline V gene are MNHEY and SVGAGI. With 4 bases clipped from V and 2 bases from J, the junction kept 5 bases outside the gene matches. The CDR3 extends over 15 amino acids. The CDR3 here is CASSFGQVPYNEQFF. CDR3 in DNA: TGTGCCAGCAGTTTTGGACAGGTCCCCTACAATGAGCAGTTCTTC.

The rearrangement uses TRBV15 and TRBJ2-1; unclear D gene. Trimming pared 0 bases from V and 6 bases from J, leaving 9 bases between. The CDR3 contains 14 residues. CDR1 and CDR2 from the germline V gene are LNHNV and YYDKDF (reference sequence). CDR3 residues: CATSRDTRLNEQFF. The CDR3 DNA sequence: TGTGCCACCAGCAGAGATACCCGTCTCAATGAGCAGTTCTTC.

The chain carries TRBV7-8 and TRBJ1-1; TRBD1 agrees at 7 bases. Per germline, CDR1 SGHVS and CDR2 FQNEAQ. CDR3 length: 15 amino acids. The J segment lost 1 base and the V segment lost 5 bases, leaving 7 bases of the junction unmatched. The CDR3 loop reads CASSLSRTGNTEAFF. The CDR3 DNA sequence: TGTGCCAGCAGCCTCAGTCGGACAGGGAACACTGAAGCTTTCTTT.

This clonotype was counted a few times. Here the CDR3 DNA reads TGTGCCAGCAGCGCGCAAGGGGGCTACTATGGCTACACCTTC. The encoded protein is CASSAQGGYYGYTF. This chain uses TRBV7-2 with TRBJ1-2; 7 nucleotides match TRBD1. Germline V lookup: CDR1 SGHTA, CDR2 FQGNSA. V shed 5 bases, J shed 3 bases, and the junction held 6 bases outside the gene matches. This CDR3 comprises 14 residues. The variable domain in full, with the rest retrieved from reference TRBV7-2 and TRBJ1-2, is GAGVSQSPSNKVTEKGKDVELRCDPISGHTALYWYRQSLGQGLEFLIYFQGNSAPDKSGLPSDRFSAERTGGSVSTLTIQRTQQEDSAVYLCASSAQGGYYGYTFGSGTRLTVV.

The J gene is TRBJ2-1, the V gene TRBV4-3, with D maybe TRBD1 (7 bases). Germline V gives CDR1 LGHNA, CDR2 YSLEER. The CDR3 consists of 15 residues. The V gene lost 2 bases and the J gene lost 4 bases, with 12 bases spanning the gap. CDR3 in DNA: TGCGCCAGCAGCCAACACCAGGGGGGATACAATGAGCAGTTCTTC. Residues: CASSQHQGGYNEQFF.

This clonotype was seen ten or more times. One junction end disagrees with the germline gene, perhaps due to a read error. The rearrangement uses TRBV4-1 and TRBJ2-1; D is perhaps TRBD1 or TRBD2 (5 bases each). There are 13 residues in the CDR3. Per the germline V gene, CDR1 is MGHRA and CDR2 is YSYEKL. In DNA form, the CDR3 reads TGCGCCAGCAGCCAAGCCTTGGGGACCCCTATGGTCTTC. Protein product: CASSQALGTPMVF.

The chain carries TRBV27 and TRBJ2-1; 11 bases agree with TRBD2. The V gene end was trimmed by 5 bases and the J gene end by 6 bases; junction bases not matched to a gene: 12. The CDR3 is made up of 17 amino acids. Germline loops: CDR1 MNHEY, CDR2 SMNVEV (reference sequence). The chain's CDR3 is CASSPLGSGGAVNEQFF. CDR3 sequence (DNA): TGTGCCAGCAGTCCCCTGGGTAGCGGGGGGGCGGTCAATGAGCAGTTCTTC.